One and the same sample provided the 10 T cell receptor beta chains below, sequenced in a study of T cell repertoires in cytomegalovirus infection. TCRdb independently ran MiXCR on the reads; one entry per CDR3 protein. The sample holds hundreds of thousands of distinct CDR3 sequences, 20% to 30% seen once. The material sequenced was CD8+ T cells from PBMCs. Receptor source: a human donor in good health (CMV status not recorded). Some clones in this sample may be carry-over from other donors' samples.

The sample holds one count of this clonotype. The chain combines TRBV28 with TRBJ2-7, with a weak D call TRBD1 (5 bases). Germline V gives CDR1 MDHEN, CDR2 SYDVKM. The CDR3 is made up of 14 amino acids. V lost 5 bases and J lost 2, with 13 bases in between. The CDR3 region is CASSEQEPPYEQYF. The CDR3 region has the DNA TGTGCCAGCAGTGAACAGGAGCCTCCCTACGAGCAGTACTTC. Variable domain in full (rest from reference TRBV28 and TRBJ2-7): DVKVTQSSRYLVKRTGEKVFLECVQDMDHENMFWYRQDPGLGLRLIYFSYDVKMKEKGDIPEGYSVSREKKERFSLILESASTNQTSMYLCASSEQEPPYEQYFGPGTRLTVT.

This clonotype came up a few times. This sequence joins TRBV19 and TRBJ1-1; D is uncertain. Trimming cost V 2 bases and J 3 bases, with 7 bases left between them. The germline gives CDR1 LNHDA, CDR2 SQIVND (reference sequence). CDR3 size: 13 residues. CDR3 DNA sequence: TGTGCCAGTAGTATATATCCGGACACTGAAGCTTTCTTT. It translates to CASSIYPDTEAFF.

This clonotype was observed many times. Sequence at one end of the junction differs from germline and may be a read error. This chain connects TRBV7-7 to TRBJ2-1, with D perhaps matching TRBD2 (6 bases). The length of the CDR3 is 15 residues. Germline lookup yields CDR1 SSHAT and CDR2 FNYEAQ (reference sequence). CDR3 protein: CASSLYGGSYNEQFF. CDR3 nucleotide sequence: TGTGCTAGCAGCTTATACGGGGGCTCCTACAATGAGCAGTTCTTC.

The table lists this clonotype with many counts. V and J are TRBV7-8 and TRBJ1-6, with D perhaps TRBD1 (6 bases). Germline CDR1 is SGHVS and CDR2 is FQNEAQ. The CDR3 covers 16 residues. V lost 5 bases, J lost 7 bases, and 18 bases lay in between. This CDR3 reads CASSPPAGAPNSPLHF. In nucleotides, the CDR3 is TGTGCCAGCAGCCCTCCGGCAGGGGCTCCGAATTCACCCCTCCACTTT.

Ten or more counts support this clonotype. The genes are TRBV20-1 and TRBJ1-4; maybe TRBD1 (5 bases). CDR1 and CDR2 (germline): DFQATT, SNEGSKA (reference sequence). Trimming stripped 6 bases from V and 8 bases from J, with 16 bases between. This CDR3 has 13 amino acids. CDR3 in amino acids: CSAPWGFSEKLFF. The CDR3 DNA reads as TGCAGTGCCCCTTGGGGGTTTTCGGAAAAACTGTTTTTT.

This clonotype was detected many times. The rearrangement links TRBV4-3 to TRBJ2-3; TRBD2 matches at 7 bases. The ends lost 0 bases at V and 0 bases at J; junction bases unmatched: 6. This CDR3 comprises 17 residues. The germline V gene encodes CDR1 LGHNA and CDR2 YSLEER. As DNA, the CDR3 is TGCGCCAGCAGCCAAGAAGGTCGGGGGGTGAGCACAGATACGCAGTATTTT. Translating it yields CASSQEGRGVSTDTQYF.

This clonotype showed up many times. The chain links TRBV7-2 to TRBJ1-6; 7 bases fit TRBD1. Germline V CDR1 and CDR2: SGHTA, FQGNSA. J gave up 7 bases and V 5 bases, and 14 bases lay outside the gene matches. The CDR3 length is 17 residues. CDR3 sequence: CASSPRDRVWGNSPLHF. In DNA form, the CDR3 reads TGTGCCAGCAGCCCACGAGACAGGGTCTGGGGGAATTCACCCCTCCACTTT.

The CDR3 spells CASSYGRGLTGELFF. The DNA of the CDR3 is TGTGCCAGCAGTTACGGCAGGGGGCTCACCGGGGAGCTGTTTTTT. This chain links TRBV6-2 or TRBV6-3 with TRBJ2-2; 8 nucleotides match TRBD1. The germline V gene has CDR1 MNHEY and CDR2 SVGEGT. The CDR3 runs 15 residues. V lost 2 bases and J lost 4; bases outside the gene matches: 3.

There are a few counts of this clonotype. The CDR3 DNA is TGTGCCAGCAGTCCTATTTACAGGGATGCTCAGCCCCAGCATTTT. It is translated as CASSPIYRDAQPQHF. The chain recombines TRBV12-3 or TRBV12-4 with TRBJ1-5; D possibly corresponds to TRBD1 (6 bases). V gave up 5 bases and J gave up 6 bases, with 17 bases separating them. The CDR3 length is 15 residues.

This chain connects TRBV6-5 to TRBJ1-2, with TRBD1 matching 9 bases. V dropped 4 bases and J dropped 4; count of bases not matched to a gene: 4. This CDR3 comprises 14 residues. Germline assignment: CDR1 MNHEY and CDR2 SVGAGI. The CDR3, as DNA: TGTGCCAGCAGTTGGGGGACAGGGAGCTATGGCTACACCTTC. Protein sequence: CASSWGTGSYGYTF.